The next 25 T cell receptor beta chains were all read from a single sample in a study of beta chain features in type 1 diabetes. The study, taken as a whole, reports: Researchers report that Type 1 diabetes patients had moderately but significantly shorter TCRB CDR3s across all four CD4+ subsets.

The antigens of these receptors remain unknown. The investigators reverse transcribed all of the isolated RNA, so they sequenced expressed TCRB transcripts. The method was immunoSEQ multiplex PCR; TCRdb's version includes in-frame clones alone and lacks a portion of them. This sample carries a few hundred thousand clones, around 13% of them seen once, and the ten largest clones take over 0.008%. The sequencing sample was made of naive CD4+ T cells from blood. These receptor sequences come from a woman younger than 35 with type 1 diabetes.

The chain links TRBV2 to TRBJ2-2; possible D gene TRBD2, 5 bases. Trimming stripped 3 bases from V and 10 bases from J, with 9 bases between. Germline CDR1 and CDR2: SNHLY and FYNNEI. The CDR3 runs to 12 residues. The CDR3 DNA reads TGTGCCAGCAGTGAGGGAGCCGAGGAGCTGTTTTTT. Amino acids: CASSEGAEELFF.

This clone was found a few times. The V call is TRBV9, the J call TRBJ2-1; 9 bases agree with TRBD2. Germline values: CDR1 SGDLS, CDR2 YYNGEE. The CDR3 has 16 amino acids. The V segment lost 3 bases and the J segment 3 bases; nucleotides outside the gene matches: 7. The DNA for the CDR3 is TGTGCCAGCAGCGAGGCCGGGACTAGCCGCTACAATGAGCAGTTCTTC. Encoded protein: CASSEAGTSRYNEQFF.

There are a few counts of this clone. The chain joins TRBV18 to TRBJ2-2, with D possibly being TRBD2 (5 bases). Trimming stripped 3 bases from V and 8 bases from J, with 10 bases between. Germline V lookup: CDR1 KGHSH, CDR2 LQKENI. There are 13 residues in the CDR3. CDR3 in amino acids: CASSPGAPGELFF. CDR3 DNA sequence: TGTGCCAGCTCACCGGGAGCACCGGGGGAGCTGTTTTTT.

This clone was observed a handful of times. V gene TRBV7-2 combines with J gene TRBJ2-1; 7 nucleotides align to TRBD1. This CDR3 has 15 amino acids. Losses at the gene ends were 4 bases for V and 2 bases for J; bases not matched to a gene: 5. The germline CDR1 and CDR2 sequences are SGHTA and FQGNSA. The CDR3 DNA is TGTGCCAGCAGCTCCAGGACAGGCGCCTACAATGAGCAGTTCTTC. As protein: CASSSRTGAYNEQFF.

CDR3: CASINGGSTYEQYF. Written as DNA, the CDR3 is TGTGCCAGCATTAACGGAGGTAGTACCTACGAGCAGTACTTC. V is TRBV28 and J is TRBJ2-7; a weak D match, TRBD2 (5 bases). V gave up 7 bases and J gave up 2 bases, with 15 bases separating them. The CDR3 totals 14 residues. Looked up from germline, CDR1 is MDHEN and CDR2 is SYDVKM. Full variable domain (rest looked up from reference TRBV28 and TRBJ2-7): DVKVTQSSRYLVKRTGEKVFLECVQDMDHENMFWYRQDPGLGLRLIYFSYDVKMKEKGDIPEGYSVSREKKERFSLILESASTNQTSMYLCASINGGSTYEQYFGPGTRLTVT.

The chain couples TRBV10-3 to TRBJ2-1; perhaps TRBD1 as D (6 bases). The V end was cut by 4 bases, the J end by 4 bases, with 11 bases between. Germline-derived CDR1 and CDR2 are ENHRY and SYGVKD. CDR3 size: 14 residues. CDR3 residues: CAISAGGQYNEQFF. Here the CDR3 DNA reads TGTGCCATCAGTGCCGGTGGACAGTACAATGAGCAGTTCTTC.

CDR3 nucleotides: TGTGCCAGCAGCCAAGACACGGAGGGCGAAAAGTTTTTT. This gives the protein CASSQDTEGEKFF. The chain couples TRBV4-2 to TRBJ1-4, with D unclear. V lost 0 bases and J lost 16, with 15 bases in between. The CDR3 totals 13 residues. From germline, CDR1 is LGHNA and CDR2 YNFKEQ.

This clone appeared a few times. This chain links TRBV7-9 with TRBJ1-2, with a weak D call TRBD1 (5 bases). Trimming took 4 bases from V and 2 from J, leaving 14 bases between them. Germline V CDR1 and CDR2: SEHNR, FQNEAQ (reference sequence). CDR3 length equals 15 residues. CDR3 nucleotide sequence: TGTGCCAGCAGCTCGCACCTCCGGGGGAACTATGGCTACACCTTC. It translates to CASSSHLRGNYGYTF.

The chain joins TRBV5-1 to TRBJ2-6; 8 nucleotides agree with TRBD1. The CDR3 has 17 residues. In germline, CDR1 is SGHRS, CDR2 YFSETQ. V lost 4 bases to trimming and J lost 0 bases; unmatched junction nucleotides: 6. The CDR3 DNA sequence: TGCGCCAGCAGCAACGGACAGGGACCCTCTGGGGCCAACGTCCTGACTTTC. Protein sequence: CASSNGQGPSGANVLTF.

The chain uses TRBV14 and TRBJ2-2; 8 positions agree with TRBD1. Germline-derived CDR1 and CDR2 are SGHDN and FVKESK. This CDR3 spans 17 amino acids. Germline trimming cut 8 bases from V and 2 bases from J; bases unmatched to any gene: 13. Here the CDR3 DNA reads TGTGCCAGCCTAAGGCGGTGGACAGGGCATAACACCGGGGAGCTGTTTTTT. It encodes CASLRRWTGHNTGELFF.

The chain employs TRBV5-4 and TRBJ2-3; TRBD1 might be the D (6 bases). This CDR3 comprises 13 residues. Germline V gene lookup returns CDR1 SGHNT and CDR2 YYREEE (reference sequence). Trimming took 4 bases from V and 8 from J, leaving 14 bases between them. The CDR3 loop is CASSPSPRGTQYF. The CDR3 nucleotides are TGTGCCAGCAGCCCAAGCCCCAGGGGTACGCAGTATTTT.

V usage is TRBV4-1 and J usage is TRBJ1-2, with a possible D match to TRBD1 (5 bases). V lost 0 bases and J lost 8, with 10 bases in between. Germline-derived CDR1 and CDR2 are MGHRA and YSYEKL. This CDR3 region has 13 residues. The CDR3 DNA reads as TGCGCCAGCAGCCAAGAAAAGGGGCTGGGCTACACCTTC. The encoded protein is CASSQEKGLGYTF.

V is TRBV14 and J is TRBJ1-1; D not certain. Germline CDR1 is SGHDN and CDR2 is FVKESK. The CDR3 runs 11 residues. Trimming took 3 bases from V and 6 from J, leaving 5 bases between them. In DNA, the CDR3 is TGTGCCAGCAGCCAGGCAGCTGAAGCTTTCTTT. Protein: CASSQAAEAFF.

In this sample, this clone turned up a few times. The chain combines TRBV18 with TRBJ2-5; the match to TRBD1 covers 8 bases. CDR3 length equals 14 residues. CDR1 is KGHSH, CDR2 LQKENI, per germline. With V trimmed by 6 bases and J by 3 bases, 6 bases remained unmatched. This CDR3 is CASSRTGLEETQYF. CDR3 in DNA: TGTGCCAGCTCTCGGACAGGGCTTGAAGAGACCCAGTACTTC.

This clone showed up just a few times. J is TRBJ1-4 and V is TRBV15, with D perhaps matching TRBD1 (6 bases). Germline V gives CDR1 LNHNV, CDR2 YYDKDF (reference sequence). The CDR3 consists of 14 residues. V lost 1 base and J 8 bases, leaving 11 bases between the germline ends. The chain's CDR3 is CATSRAGQGEKLFF. The CDR3 coding sequence is TGTGCCACCAGCAGAGCGGGGCAGGGGGAAAAACTGTTTTTT. Drawing the rest from reference TRBV15 and TRBJ1-4, the complete variable domain is DAMVIQNPRYQVTQFGKPVTLSCSQTLNHNVMYWYQQKSSQAPKLLFHYYDKDFNNEADTPDNFQSRRPNTSFCFLDIRSPGLGDTAMYLCATSRAGQGEKLFFGSGTQLSVL.

This clone was detected only a few times. The gene calls are TRBV29-1 and TRBJ2-5, with TRBD2 as a possible D gene (5 bases). The CDR3 spans 14 residues. V shed 6 bases and J shed 9 bases, with 23 bases lying between them. CDR1 SQVTM and CDR2 ANQGSEA come from the germline V gene. This chain's CDR3 is CSVRGGGSLTAQYF. Here the CDR3 DNA reads TGCAGCGTCCGTGGAGGCGGCTCCCTTACGGCCCAGTACTTC.

The CDR3 spells CASSLGSSLYEQYF. DNA for the CDR3: TGTGCCAGCAGCCTAGGGTCGAGCCTCTACGAGCAGTACTTC. The chain combines TRBV9 with TRBJ2-7; D is unresolved. CDR3 size: 14 residues. Germline V gene lookup returns CDR1 SGDLS and CDR2 YYNGEE. The V end was cut by 4 bases, the J end by 3 bases, with 14 bases between.

The chain employs TRBV7-2 and TRBJ1-3; D not certain. The length of the CDR3 is 12 residues. Trimming took off 3 bases at V and 3 bases at J, with 3 bases between the two ends. Germline V CDR1 and CDR2: SGHTA, FQGNSA. CDR3 loop: CASSFIGNTIYF. The CDR3 region has the DNA TGTGCCAGCAGCTTTATTGGAAACACCATATATTTT.

In its sample, this clone was seen a few times. This chain uses TRBV5-1 with TRBJ2-1; 11 bases align to TRBD2. Germline CDR1 reads SGHRS; CDR2 reads YFSETQ. V gave up 4 bases and J gave up 6 bases; unmatched junction bases: 9. The CDR3 covers 16 residues. The CDR3, as DNA: TGCGCCAGCAGCGGAGGCGTCCTAGCGGGGGGCAATGAGCAGTTCTTC. This codes for CASSGGVLAGGNEQFF.

The chain links TRBV30 to TRBJ1-5, with D possibly matching TRBD1 (5 bases). CDR1 is GTSNPN, CDR2 SVGIG, per germline (reference sequence). Trimming pared 5 bases from V and 6 bases from J, leaving 14 bases between. The CDR3 covers 13 residues. CDR3 protein: CAWGSAGLQPQHF. In DNA form, the CDR3 reads TGTGCCTGGGGCAGCGCGGGGCTTCAGCCCCAGCATTTT.

Only a few counts were recorded for this clone. Other DNA sequences in the sample encode the same CDR3. This rearrangement joins TRBV15 to TRBJ1-2; D gene unclear. CDR3 length: 14 residues. Germline assignment: CDR1 LNHNV and CDR2 YYDKDF (reference sequence). Trimming pared 1 base from V and 2 bases from J, leaving 8 bases between. In DNA, the CDR3 is TGTGCCACCAGCAGAGTTTCGGGGAACTATGGCTACACCTTC. This translates into CATSRVSGNYGYTF.

The CDR3 sequence is CASTAGSKETQYF. For the CDR3, the DNA is TGTGCCAGCACGGCGGGCTCAAAAGAGACCCAGTACTTC. The V call is TRBV28, the J call TRBJ2-5; possibly TRBD2 for D (5 bases). Per germline, CDR1 MDHEN and CDR2 SYDVKM. The V and J ends lost 7 bases and 3 bases respectively, with 12 bases between them. The CDR3 has 13 residues.

The chain carries TRBV18 and TRBJ2-3; 7 bases map to TRBD2. The CDR3 is 16 residues long. Germline V gives CDR1 KGHSH, CDR2 LQKENI. J gave up 7 bases and V 6 bases, and 16 bases lay outside the gene matches. This chain's CDR3 is CASSPGAGVTSNTQYF. CDR3 coding DNA: TGTGCCAGCTCCCCCGGGGCGGGAGTAACCTCAAATACGCAGTATTTT.

This clone was counted only a few times. The genes are TRBV29-1 and TRBJ2-7, with 10 nucleotides matching TRBD1. Germline V lookup: CDR1 SQVTM, CDR2 ANQGSEA. CDR3 length equals 13 residues. V was pared by 7 bases and J by 4 bases, with 7 bases of the junction left unmatched. The chain's CDR3 is CSARQGAMYEQYF. As DNA, the CDR3 is TGCAGCGCGAGACAGGGGGCGATGTACGAGCAGTACTTC.

This clone appeared a few times. The gene calls are TRBV2 and TRBJ2-7, with 12 bases lining up with TRBD2. The CDR3 totals 16 residues. The V gene end was trimmed by 5 bases and the J gene end by 0 bases; junction bases not matched to a gene: 5. Germline V gene sequence: CDR1 SNHLY, CDR2 FYNNEI. In DNA form, the CDR3 reads TGTGCCAGCAGTCACAGGACTAGCGGGGACTCCTACGAGCAGTACTTC. It specifies CASSHRTSGDSYEQYF. The full variable domain, in which reference TRBV2 and TRBJ2-7 provide the parts outside the CDR3, is EPEVTQTPSHQVTQMGQEVILRCVPISNHLYFYWYRQILGQKVEFLVSFYNNEISEKSEIFDDQFSVERPDGSNFTLKIRSTKLEDSAMYFCASSHRTSGDSYEQYFGPGTRLTVT.